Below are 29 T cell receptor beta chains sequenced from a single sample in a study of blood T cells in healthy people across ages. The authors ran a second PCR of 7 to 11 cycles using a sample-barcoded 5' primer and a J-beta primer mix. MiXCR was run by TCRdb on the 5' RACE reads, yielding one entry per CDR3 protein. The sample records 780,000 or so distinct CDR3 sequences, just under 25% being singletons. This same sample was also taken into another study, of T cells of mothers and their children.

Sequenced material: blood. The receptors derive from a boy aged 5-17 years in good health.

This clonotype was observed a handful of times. This CDR3 is CASREVNEKLFF. The CDR3 DNA reads TGTGCCAGCAGAGAGGTTAATGAAAAACTGTTTTTT. The chain couples TRBV6-1 to TRBJ1-4; D gene uncertain. CDR1 is MNHNS and CDR2 is SASEGT in the germline V gene. The CDR3 is made up of 12 amino acids. V shed 6 bases and J shed 4 bases, with 6 bases lying between them.

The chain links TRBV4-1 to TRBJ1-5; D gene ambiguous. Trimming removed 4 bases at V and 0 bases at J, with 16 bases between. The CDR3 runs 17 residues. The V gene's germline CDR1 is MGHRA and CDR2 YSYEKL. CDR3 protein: CASSLEGVVVSNQPQHF. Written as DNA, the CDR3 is TGCGCCAGCAGCCTAGAGGGTGTGGTGGTTAGCAATCAGCCCCAGCATTTT.

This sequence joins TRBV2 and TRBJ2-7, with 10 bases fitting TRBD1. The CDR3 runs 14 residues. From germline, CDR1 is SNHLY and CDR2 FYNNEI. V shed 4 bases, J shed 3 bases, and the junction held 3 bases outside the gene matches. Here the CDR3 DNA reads TGTGCCAGCAGTGCCGGGACAGGGGTCTACGAGCAGTACTTC. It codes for CASSAGTGVYEQYF.

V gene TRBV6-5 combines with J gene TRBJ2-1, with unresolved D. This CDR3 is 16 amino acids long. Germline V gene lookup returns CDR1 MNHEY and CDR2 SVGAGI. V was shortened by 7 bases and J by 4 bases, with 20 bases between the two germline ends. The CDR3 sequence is CASNSFGDTGYNEQFF. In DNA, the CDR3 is TGTGCCAGCAATTCATTCGGAGATACCGGGTACAATGAGCAGTTCTTC.

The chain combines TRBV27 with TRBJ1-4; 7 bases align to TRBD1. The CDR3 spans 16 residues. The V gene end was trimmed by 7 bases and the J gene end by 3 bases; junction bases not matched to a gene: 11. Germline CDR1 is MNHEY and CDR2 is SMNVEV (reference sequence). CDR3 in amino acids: CASIPRTGLSNEKLFF. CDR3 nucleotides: TGTGCCAGCATTCCAAGGACAGGCCTTTCTAATGAAAAACTGTTTTTT. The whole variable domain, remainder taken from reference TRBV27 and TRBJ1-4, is EAQVTQNPRYLITVTGKKLTVTCSQNMNHEYMSWYRQDPGLGLRQIYYSMNVEVTDKGDVPEGYKVSRKEKRNFPLILESPSPNQTSLYFCASIPRTGLSNEKLFFGSGTQLSVL.

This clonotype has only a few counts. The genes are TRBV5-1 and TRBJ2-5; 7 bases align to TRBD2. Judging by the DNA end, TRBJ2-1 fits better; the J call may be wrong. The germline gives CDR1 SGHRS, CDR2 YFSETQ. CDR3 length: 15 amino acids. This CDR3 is CASSLGLAIGDEQFF. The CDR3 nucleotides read TGCGCCAGCAGCTTGGGACTAGCTATCGGCGATGAGCAGTTCTTC.

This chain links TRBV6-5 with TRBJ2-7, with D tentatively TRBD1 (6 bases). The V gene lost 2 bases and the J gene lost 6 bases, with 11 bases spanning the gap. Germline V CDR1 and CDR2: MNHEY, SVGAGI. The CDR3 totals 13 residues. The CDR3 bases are TGTGCCAGCAGTTACGGCAGGGGAGCCGAGCAGTACTTC. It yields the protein CASSYGRGAEQYF.

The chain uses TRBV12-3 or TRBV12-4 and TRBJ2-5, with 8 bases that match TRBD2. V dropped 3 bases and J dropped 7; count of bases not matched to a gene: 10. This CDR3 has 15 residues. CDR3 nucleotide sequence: TGTGCCAGCAGTTTCGGGAGGGAGGGATTCAGGACCCAGTACTTC. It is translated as CASSFGREGFRTQYF.

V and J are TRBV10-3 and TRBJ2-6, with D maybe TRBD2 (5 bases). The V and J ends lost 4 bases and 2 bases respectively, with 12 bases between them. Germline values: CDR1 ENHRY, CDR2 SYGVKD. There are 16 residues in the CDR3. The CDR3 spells CAISVKGEAGANVLTF. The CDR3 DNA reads TGTGCCATCAGTGTTAAGGGAGAGGCTGGGGCCAACGTCCTGACTTTC.

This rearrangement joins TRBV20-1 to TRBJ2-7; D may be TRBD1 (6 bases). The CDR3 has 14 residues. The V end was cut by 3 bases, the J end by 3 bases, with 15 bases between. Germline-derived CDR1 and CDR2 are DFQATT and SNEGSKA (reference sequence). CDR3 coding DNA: TGCAGTGCTAGGGACTTCGTCAGGGGCTACGAGCAGTACTTC. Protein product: CSARDFVRGYEQYF.

DNA for the CDR3: TGCGCCAGCAGCCAAGATCTCAAACAGGGCCCCACTAATGAAAAACTGTTTTTT. Translation gives CASSQDLKQGPTNEKLFF. The chain has TRBV4-1 and TRBJ1-4; possibly TRBD1 for D (6 bases). V lost 0 bases to trimming and J lost 2 bases, with 16 bases between them. The length of the CDR3 is 18 residues. Germline CDR1 MGHRA, CDR2 YSYEKL.

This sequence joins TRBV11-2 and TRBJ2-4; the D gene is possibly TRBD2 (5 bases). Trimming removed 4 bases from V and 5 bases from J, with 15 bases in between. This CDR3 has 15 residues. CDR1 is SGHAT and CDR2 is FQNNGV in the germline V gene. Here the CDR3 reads CASSSLDFYENIQYF. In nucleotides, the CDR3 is TGTGCCAGCAGCTCCCTGGACTTTTACGAAAACATTCAGTACTTC.

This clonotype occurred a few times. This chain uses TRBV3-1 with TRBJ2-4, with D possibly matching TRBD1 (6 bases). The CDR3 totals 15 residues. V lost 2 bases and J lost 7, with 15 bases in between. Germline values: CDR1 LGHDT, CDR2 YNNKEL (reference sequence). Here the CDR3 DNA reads TGTGCCAGCAGCCAAACCGGGACACCGGAGAACATTCAGTACTTC. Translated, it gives CASSQTGTPENIQYF.

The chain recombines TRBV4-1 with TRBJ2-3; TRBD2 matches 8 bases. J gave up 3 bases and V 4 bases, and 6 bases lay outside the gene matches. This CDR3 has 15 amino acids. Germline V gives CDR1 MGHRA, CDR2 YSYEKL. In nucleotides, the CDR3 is TGCGCCAGCAGCCGAATTGCGGGAGGAACAGATACGCAGTATTTT. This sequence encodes CASSRIAGGTDTQYF.

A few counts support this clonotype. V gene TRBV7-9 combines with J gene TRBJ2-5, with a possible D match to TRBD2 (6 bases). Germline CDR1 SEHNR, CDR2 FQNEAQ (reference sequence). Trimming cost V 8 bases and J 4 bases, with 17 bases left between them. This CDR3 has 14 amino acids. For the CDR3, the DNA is TGTGCCAGCTATGGATCCGGGACTCCAGAGACCCAGTACTTC. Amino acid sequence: CASYGSGTPETQYF.

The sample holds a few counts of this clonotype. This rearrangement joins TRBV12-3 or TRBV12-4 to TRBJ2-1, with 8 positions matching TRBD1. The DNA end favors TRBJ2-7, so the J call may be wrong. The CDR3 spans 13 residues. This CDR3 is CASRMTGANEQYF. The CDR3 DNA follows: TGTGCCAGCAGGATGACAGGGGCCAACGAGCAGTACTTC.

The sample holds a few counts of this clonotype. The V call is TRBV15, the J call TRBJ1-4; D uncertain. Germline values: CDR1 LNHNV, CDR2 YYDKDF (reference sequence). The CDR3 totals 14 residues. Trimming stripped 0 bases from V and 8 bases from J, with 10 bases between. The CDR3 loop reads CATSRDPDNEKLFF. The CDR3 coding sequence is TGTGCCACCAGCAGAGACCCCGACAACGAAAAACTGTTTTTT.

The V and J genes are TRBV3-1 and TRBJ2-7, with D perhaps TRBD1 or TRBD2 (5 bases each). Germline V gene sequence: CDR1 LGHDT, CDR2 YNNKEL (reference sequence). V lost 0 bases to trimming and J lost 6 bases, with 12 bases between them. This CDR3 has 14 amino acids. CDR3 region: CASSQDVKRGEQYF. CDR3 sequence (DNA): TGTGCCAGCAGCCAAGATGTTAAGAGGGGCGAGCAGTACTTC.

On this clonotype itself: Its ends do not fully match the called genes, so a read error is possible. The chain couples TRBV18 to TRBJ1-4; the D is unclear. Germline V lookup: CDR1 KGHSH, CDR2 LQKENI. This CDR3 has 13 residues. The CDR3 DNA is TGTGCCAGCACACCAGCAACTAATGAAAAACTGTTTTTT. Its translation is CASTPATNEKLFF.

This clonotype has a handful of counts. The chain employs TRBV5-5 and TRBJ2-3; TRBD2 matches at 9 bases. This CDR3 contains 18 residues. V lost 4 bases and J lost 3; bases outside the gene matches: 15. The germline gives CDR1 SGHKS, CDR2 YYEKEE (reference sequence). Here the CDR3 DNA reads TGTGCCAGCAGCGGGGGACTAGAGGGCGGGGGGGCAACAGATACGCAGTATTTT. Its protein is CASSGGLEGGGATDTQYF.

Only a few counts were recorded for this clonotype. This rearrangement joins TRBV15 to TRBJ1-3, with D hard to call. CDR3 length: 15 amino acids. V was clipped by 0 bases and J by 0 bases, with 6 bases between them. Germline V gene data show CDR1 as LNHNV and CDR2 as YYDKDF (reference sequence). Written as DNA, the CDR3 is TGTGCCACCAGCAGAGACGGAGTCTCTGGAAACACCATATATTTT. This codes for CATSRDGVSGNTIYF.

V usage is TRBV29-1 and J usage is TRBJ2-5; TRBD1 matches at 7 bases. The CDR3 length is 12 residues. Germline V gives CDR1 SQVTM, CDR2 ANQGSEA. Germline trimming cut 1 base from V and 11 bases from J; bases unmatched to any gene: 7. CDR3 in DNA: TGCAGCGTTGAAGGGACAGGCCCCGGTCAGTACTTC. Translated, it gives CSVEGTGPGQYF.

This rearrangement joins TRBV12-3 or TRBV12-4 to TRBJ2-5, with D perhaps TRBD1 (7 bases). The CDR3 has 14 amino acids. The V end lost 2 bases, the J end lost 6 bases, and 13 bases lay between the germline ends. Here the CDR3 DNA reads TGTGCCAGCAGTTTACGCAGGGGGGTGCAGACCCAGTACTTC. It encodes CASSLRRGVQTQYF.

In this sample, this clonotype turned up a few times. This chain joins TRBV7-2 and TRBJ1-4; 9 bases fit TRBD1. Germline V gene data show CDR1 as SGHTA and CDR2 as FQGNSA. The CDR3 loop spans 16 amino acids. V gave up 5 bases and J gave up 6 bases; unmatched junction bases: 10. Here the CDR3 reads CASSLTPGQGYEKLFF. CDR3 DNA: TGTGCCAGCAGCCTAACACCGGGACAGGGATATGAAAAACTGTTTTTT. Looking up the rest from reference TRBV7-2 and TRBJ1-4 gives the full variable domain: GAGVSQSPSNKVTEKGKDVELRCDPISGHTALYWYRQSLGQGLEFLIYFQGNSAPDKSGLPSDRFSAERTGGSVSTLTIQRTQQEDSAVYLCASSLTPGQGYEKLFFGSGTQLSVL.

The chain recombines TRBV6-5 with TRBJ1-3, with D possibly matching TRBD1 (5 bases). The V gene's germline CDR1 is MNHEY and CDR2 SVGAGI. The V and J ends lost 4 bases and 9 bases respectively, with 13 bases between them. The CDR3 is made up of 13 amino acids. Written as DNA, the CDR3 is TGTGCCAGCAGTTTCCGACAGAGCGGCACCATATATTTT. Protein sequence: CASSFRQSGTIYF.

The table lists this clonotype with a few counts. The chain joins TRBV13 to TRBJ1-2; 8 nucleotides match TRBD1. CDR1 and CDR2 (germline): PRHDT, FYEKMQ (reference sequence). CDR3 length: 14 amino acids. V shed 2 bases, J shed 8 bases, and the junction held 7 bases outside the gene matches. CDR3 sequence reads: CASSLPGQGLGYTF. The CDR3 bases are TGTGCCAGCAGCTTACCCGGACAGGGCCTGGGCTACACCTTC.

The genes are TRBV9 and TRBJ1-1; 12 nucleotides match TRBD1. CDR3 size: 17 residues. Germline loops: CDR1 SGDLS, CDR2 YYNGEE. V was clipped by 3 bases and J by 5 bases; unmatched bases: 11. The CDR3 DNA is TGTGCCAGCAGCGCGAATCGGGACAGGGGGCTAGGGACTGAAGCTTTCTTT. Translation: CASSANRDRGLGTEAFF.

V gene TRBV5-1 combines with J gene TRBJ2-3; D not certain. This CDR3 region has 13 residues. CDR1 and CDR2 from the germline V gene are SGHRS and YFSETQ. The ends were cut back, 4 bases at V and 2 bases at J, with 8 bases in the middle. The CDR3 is CASSTSFTDTQYF. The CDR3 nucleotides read TGCGCCAGCAGCACAAGTTTCACAGATACGCAGTATTTT.

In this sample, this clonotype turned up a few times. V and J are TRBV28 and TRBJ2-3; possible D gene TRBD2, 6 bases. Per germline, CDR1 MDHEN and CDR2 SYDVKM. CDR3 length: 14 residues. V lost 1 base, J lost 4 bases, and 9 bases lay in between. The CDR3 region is CASSLSLAADTQYF. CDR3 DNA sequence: TGTGCCAGCAGTTTATCACTAGCAGCAGATACGCAGTATTTT.